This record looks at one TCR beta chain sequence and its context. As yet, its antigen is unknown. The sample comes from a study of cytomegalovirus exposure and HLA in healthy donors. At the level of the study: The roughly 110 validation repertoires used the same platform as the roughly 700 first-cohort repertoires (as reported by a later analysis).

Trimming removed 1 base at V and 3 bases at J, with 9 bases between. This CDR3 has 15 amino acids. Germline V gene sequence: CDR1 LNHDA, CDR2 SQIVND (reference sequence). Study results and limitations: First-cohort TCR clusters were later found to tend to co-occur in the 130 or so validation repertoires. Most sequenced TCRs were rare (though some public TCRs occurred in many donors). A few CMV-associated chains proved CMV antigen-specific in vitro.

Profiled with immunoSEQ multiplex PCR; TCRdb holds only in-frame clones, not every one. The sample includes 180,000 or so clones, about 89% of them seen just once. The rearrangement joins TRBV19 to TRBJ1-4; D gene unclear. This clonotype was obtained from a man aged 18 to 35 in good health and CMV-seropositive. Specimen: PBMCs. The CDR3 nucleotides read TGTGCCAGTAGTATAGCCCGGAGAGCTAATGAAAAACTGTTTTTT. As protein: CASSIARRANEKLFF. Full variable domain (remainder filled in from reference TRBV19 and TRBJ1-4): DGGITQSPKYLFRKEGQNVTLSCEQNLNHDAMYWYRQDPGQGLRLIYYSQIVNDFQKGDIAEGYSVSREKKESFPLTVTSAQKNPTAFYLCASSIARRANEKLFFGSGTQLSVL.